The 13 T cell receptor beta chains in this list originate from one sample, sequenced in a study of T cell repertoires in cytomegalovirus infection. TCRdb re-called the reads through MiXCR, storing one row per CDR3 protein. The repertoire has hundreds of thousands of distinct CDR3 sequences, less than 20% of them found once; the top ten carry approximately 8%. Sample: PBMCs. These receptor sequences come from a human donor in good health (CMV status not recorded). Some clones in this sample may be carry-over from other donors' samples.

The sample holds many counts of this clonotype. The genes are TRBV12-3 or TRBV12-4 and TRBJ1-6; a possible D gene is TRBD1 (5 bases). Trimming took off 6 bases at V and 5 bases at J, with 8 bases between the two ends. This CDR3 comprises 13 residues. CDR3 amino acids: CASSLRDNSPLHF. In DNA, the CDR3 is TGTGCCAGCAGCCTCAGGGATAATTCACCCCTCCACTTT.

In this sample, this clonotype turned up many times. The V and J genes are TRBV6-2 or TRBV6-3 and TRBJ2-7; D gene ambiguous. Germline V gene lookup returns CDR1 MNHEY and CDR2 SVGEGT. The CDR3 covers 14 residues. V was trimmed by 7 bases and J by 2 bases, leaving 15 bases between them. This CDR3 reads CASTKQSGPYEQYF. CDR3 nucleotide sequence: TGTGCCAGCACCAAGCAATCAGGCCCCTACGAGCAGTACTTC.

This clonotype was observed a few times. The V gene is TRBV20-1, the J gene TRBJ2-7; D is unclear. Germline V gene data show CDR1 as DFQATT and CDR2 as SNEGSKA (reference sequence). Deletions cut 6 bases from V and 1 base from J, with 16 bases between. This CDR3 is 14 amino acids long. The CDR3 here is CSARRGSRSYEQYF. CDR3 coding DNA: TGCAGTGCGAGACGTGGATCTAGGTCCTACGAGCAGTACTTC.

This clonotype appeared many times. The rearrangement uses TRBV7-2 and TRBJ2-2; D gene uncertain. V shed 1 base and J shed 8 bases, with 8 bases lying between them. CDR3 size: 13 residues. Germline V gene data show CDR1 as SGHTA and CDR2 as FQGNSA. CDR3 protein: CASSLVRPGELFF. The CDR3 nucleotides read TGTGCCAGCAGCTTAGTGCGTCCGGGGGAGCTGTTTTTT.

The V call is TRBV7-6, the J call TRBJ1-4, with D possibly being TRBD1 (5 bases). V was clipped by 5 bases and J by 8 bases, with 15 bases between them. Germline loops: CDR1 SGHVS, CDR2 FNYEAQ. This CDR3 spans 14 amino acids. In DNA, the CDR3 is TGTGCCAGCAGCGGCCCCTCGGGGGGAGAAAAACTGTTTTTT. Translated, it gives CASSGPSGGEKLFF.

The J gene is TRBJ1-1, the V gene TRBV3-1; 8 bases agree with TRBD1. Germline V CDR1 and CDR2: LGHDT, YNNKEL (reference sequence). V was clipped by 1 base and J by 7 bases; unmatched bases: 8. The CDR3 covers 15 residues. In DNA, the CDR3 is TGTGCCAGCAGCCAAGGACCTACAGGGGGACGTGAAGCTTTCTTT. This translates into CASSQGPTGGREAFF.

This clonotype came up many times. The chain joins TRBV7-2 to TRBJ2-3; TRBD2 is a possible D gene (5 bases). CDR1 and CDR2 (germline): SGHTA, FQGNSA. Trimming stripped 3 bases from V and 2 bases from J, with 15 bases between. This CDR3 comprises 16 residues. CDR3 loop: CASSFNQPGNTDTQYF. CDR3 coding DNA: TGTGCCAGCAGCTTCAACCAACCCGGGAACACAGATACGCAGTATTTT.

There are many counts of this clonotype. This chain joins TRBV7-2 and TRBJ1-6; 9 nucleotides line up with TRBD1. This CDR3 has 15 amino acids. The V gene end was trimmed by 4 bases and the J gene end by 8 bases; junction bases not matched to a gene: 6. Germline V CDR1 and CDR2: SGHTA, FQGNSA. CDR3 sequence: CASSSGQGLYSPLHF. The CDR3 DNA reads TGTGCCAGCAGCTCGGGACAGGGCCTTTATTCACCCCTCCACTTT.

This clonotype was recorded many times. The chain links TRBV7-6 to TRBJ1-1; D not resolved. Germline CDR1 reads SGHVS; CDR2 reads FNYEAQ. Trimming pared 5 bases from V and 3 bases from J, leaving 10 bases between. The CDR3 is 13 residues long. The CDR3 loop is CASSLSGYTEAFF. As DNA, the CDR3 is TGTGCCAGCAGCCTAAGTGGATACACTGAAGCTTTCTTT.

Ten or more counts support this clonotype. The chain carries TRBV7-2 and TRBJ1-1; D uncertain. Germline loops: CDR1 SGHTA, CDR2 FQGNSA. V was cut by 4 bases and J by 0 bases, with 12 bases left in between. The CDR3 is 15 residues long. CDR3 in DNA: TGTGCCAGCAGCTCTAGGGTTTCTATGAACACTGAAGCTTTCTTT. Translating it yields CASSSRVSMNTEAFF.

Here the CDR3 DNA reads TGTGCCAGCAGCTTGGGCCCGGTTAGACTTAATCAGCCCCAGCATTTT. Amino acids: CASSLGPVRLNQPQHF. The chain carries TRBV5-5 and TRBJ1-5; D gene unclear. Germline loops: CDR1 SGHKS, CDR2 YYEKEE (reference sequence). CDR3 length equals 16 residues. V gave up 0 bases and J gave up 4 bases, with 14 bases separating them.

The chain employs TRBV7-9 and TRBJ1-1; unclear D gene. Germline CDR1 and CDR2: SEHNR and FQNEAQ (reference sequence). CDR3 length: 14 amino acids. V dropped 7 bases and J dropped 1 base, with 13 bases sitting between them. CDR3 in amino acids: CASILNWGNTEAFF. In DNA form, the CDR3 reads TGTGCCAGCATCCTCAACTGGGGGAACACTGAAGCTTTCTTT.

This clonotype appeared a few times. The chain uses TRBV12-3 or TRBV12-4 and TRBJ1-2, with a possible D match to TRBD1 (6 bases). V was trimmed by 6 bases and J by 4 bases, leaving 18 bases between them. CDR3 size: 15 residues. The DNA of the CDR3 is TGTGCCAGCAGCCGTGGACAGTTAATAATCTATGGCTACACCTTC. Translating gives CASSRGQLIIYGYTF.